The 9 T cell receptor beta chains below were found in one sample sequenced in a study of metastatic and nonmetastatic thyroid tumors. Prior to thyroid surgery, none of the patients had received any treatment. From the PCR reads, TCRdb re-called clones with MiXCR. The table lists tens of thousands of clones, 24% of them singletons. Sequenced material: blood. These receptors all stem from a female donor with papillary thyroid cancer or a benign thyroid nodule (not recorded which). Some clones in this sample may be carry-over from other donors' samples.

This clone was observed at least ten times. The CDR3 DNA follows: TGTGCCAGCAGCTCCTCAGCGGAGATAGCCAAAAACATTCAGTACTTC. It specifies CASSSSAEIAKNIQYF. The rearrangement uses TRBV13 and TRBJ2-4; the D gene is possibly TRBD2 (5 bases). CDR1 is PRHDT and CDR2 is FYEKMQ in the germline V gene (reference sequence). V gave up 4 bases and J gave up 0 bases, with 13 bases separating them. The CDR3 loop spans 16 amino acids.

There are a few counts of this clone. The rearrangement links TRBV30 to TRBJ1-1, with a tentative D call TRBD1 (5 bases). Trimming left V 1 base short and J 4 bases short, with 19 bases between. Germline CDR1 is GTSNPN and CDR2 is SVGIG (reference sequence). The CDR3 is 16 residues long. This CDR3 reads CAWSGGGTVVATEAFF. The DNA of the CDR3 is TGTGCCTGGAGTGGGGGGGGTACAGTGGTGGCCACTGAAGCTTTCTTT.

V and J are TRBV6-1 and TRBJ2-3; TRBD2 might be the D (5 bases). Germline values: CDR1 MNHNS, CDR2 SASEGT. V was pared by 5 bases and J by 4 bases, with 16 bases between. The CDR3 has 15 amino acids. The CDR3 sequence: CASSPRGFCADTQYF. Written as DNA, the CDR3 is TGTGCCAGCAGTCCTCGGGGTTTCTGCGCAGATACGCAGTATTTT.

V usage is TRBV19 and J usage is TRBJ1-6; 7 bases fit TRBD1. The CDR3 has 13 amino acids. Germline trimming cut 10 bases from V and 8 bases from J; bases unmatched to any gene: 8. CDR1 and CDR2 from the germline V gene are LNHDA and SQIVND (reference sequence). Here the CDR3 reads CATTGNGDSPLHF. CDR3 sequence (DNA): TGTGCCACGACAGGGAACGGGGATTCACCCCTCCACTTT.

The table lists this clone with many counts. This chain's CDR3 is CAILQGQNTGELFF. The CDR3 bases are TGTGCCATACTACAGGGACAGAACACCGGGGAGCTGTTTTTT. This chain links TRBV2 with TRBJ2-2, with TRBD1 as a possible D gene (6 bases). The CDR3 is 14 residues long. V was trimmed by 10 bases and J by 1 base, leaving 13 bases between them. In germline, CDR1 is SNHLY, CDR2 FYNNEI. The entire variable domain, with the rest obtained from reference TRBV2 and TRBJ2-2, is as follows: EPEVTQTPSHQVTQMGQEVILRCVPISNHLYFYWYRQILGQKVEFLVSFYNNEISEKSEIFDDQFSVERPDGSNFTLKIRSTKLEDSAMYFCAILQGQNTGELFFGEGSRLTVL.

This clone was detected a few times. At one boundary the junction diverges from the germline segment, which might be a read error. The chain has TRBV6-2 or TRBV6-3 and TRBJ2-5; D not certain. Germline lookup yields CDR1 MNHEY and CDR2 SVGEGT. CDR3 length: 14 amino acids. CDR3 sequence: CASRGLWNQEAQYF. The CDR3 DNA is TGTGCCAGCAGAGGTCTATGGAACCAAGAGGCCCAGTACTTC.

This clone is labeled medium-sized. The chain couples TRBV24-1 to TRBJ1-2; tentatively, D is TRBD1 (5 bases). The V gene lost 4 bases and the J gene lost 7 bases, with 18 bases spanning the gap. Germline CDR1 is KGHDR and CDR2 is SFDVKD. This CDR3 spans 15 amino acids. CDR3 nucleotide sequence: TGTGCCACCAGTGACTACCAGGGAGACCGCGGTGGCTACACCTTC. It codes for CATSDYQGDRGGYTF.

This clone was found many times. V gene TRBV27 combines with J gene TRBJ2-2; D is ambiguous. V was pared by 5 bases and J by 6 bases, with 7 bases between. Germline CDR1 is MNHEY and CDR2 is SMNVEV (reference sequence). The CDR3 has 12 amino acids. The CDR3 region is CASSPLAGELFF. Here the CDR3 DNA reads TGTGCCAGCAGTCCCTTGGCCGGGGAGCTGTTTTTT.

The chain is built from TRBV20-1 and TRBJ1-5; the D gene is possibly TRBD1 (5 bases). The germline gives CDR1 DFQATT, CDR2 SNEGSKA (reference sequence). V gave up 5 bases and J gave up 2 bases, with 10 bases separating them. CDR3 size: 13 residues. CDR3 sequence (DNA): TGCAGTGCTCCGGCGGGGGGCAATCAGCCCCAGCATTTT. This translates into CSAPAGGNQPQHF.